Listed here is a single T cell receptor beta chain. The antigen remains unidentified. Only in-frame clones appear in the TCRdb table, and some are missing; sequencing was by immunoSEQ multiplex PCR. The table includes roughly 48,000 clones, just over 70% detected once. This entry comes from a study of STAT5B mutations in CD4+ large granular lymphocyte leukemia. Study observations and caveats: 8/27 top patient clones versus 2/35 control clones were TRBV06-family.

Germline V CDR1 and CDR2: LNHDA, SQIVND (reference sequence). V lost 6 bases, J lost 3 bases, and 15 bases lay in between. This CDR3 is 15 amino acids long. The rearrangement joins TRBV19 to TRBJ2-1; a weak D match, TRBD1 (7 bases). This TCR was recovered from a human donor in good health. Sequences were obtained from CD4+ T cells from blood buffy coats. The CDR3 coding sequence is TGTGCCAGTAGGGCAGGGGGGACTCACTACAATGAGCAGTTCTTC. Residues: CASRAGGTHYNEQFF.